The 3 T cell receptor beta chains given below trace back to one sample, sequenced in a study of T cells in Graves' hyperthyroidism and ophthalmopathy. From RNA transcripts, TCR beta CDR3 regions were amplified. Primed by the HTBI set, a first-round RT-PCR was run on the TCR CDR3. From the multiplex PCR reads, TCRdb called clonotypes with MiXCR, one entry per CDR3 protein. The table has 450,000 to 700,000 distinct CDR3 sequences, roughly 50% seen once. Sequenced input: peripheral blood or thyroid tissue (not recorded which). Receptors originate from a woman younger than 30 with Graves' hyperthyroidism.

This clonotype has at least ten counts. An end of the junction does not agree with germline; a read error may underlie this. The gene calls are TRBV7-7 and TRBJ1-3; no reliable D call. The CDR3 has 14 residues. CDR1 SSHAT and CDR2 FNYEAQ come from the germline V gene (reference sequence). The CDR3 is CASSPAASGNTIYF. The CDR3 DNA is TGTGCTAGCAGTCCCGCAGCCTCTGGAAACACCATATATTTT. The full variable domain, completed using reference TRBV7-7 and TRBJ1-3, is GAGVSQSPRYKVTKRGQDVTLRCDPISSHATLYWYQQALGQGPEFLTYFNYEAQPDKSGLPSDRFSAERPEGSISTLTIQRTEQRDSAMYRCASSPAASGNTIYFGEGSWLTVV.

This clonotype appeared a few times. The CDR3 carries no conserved terminal phenylalanine or tryptophan, so it likely arises from a read error. The V and J genes are TRBV7-3 and TRBJ1-1; D not certain. The CDR3 covers 13 residues. Germline-derived CDR1 and CDR2 are SGHTA and FQGTGA. DNA of the CDR3: TGTGCCAGCAGCCTAACGAGGAACACTGAAGCTTTCCTT. Its translation is CASSLTRNTEAFL.

This clonotype was seen ten or more times. The gene calls are TRBV7-3 and TRBJ2-1; TRBD2 agrees at 10 bases. The CDR3 extends over 13 amino acids. CDR1 SGHTA and CDR2 FQGTGA come from the germline V gene. V lost 5 bases, J lost 9 bases, and 4 bases stayed unmatched. CDR3 bases: TGTGCCAGCAGCCTAGCGGGAGTTAGTGAGCAGTTCTTC. Amino acids: CASSLAGVSEQFF.